The entry below gives a single T cell receptor beta chain sequence along with its context. Its target is not known. These data originate in a study of T-cell reconstitution after alpha-beta-depleted transplantation in children. General study findings and limits: A year post-transplant, T-cell counts and diversity derived mostly from newly produced T cells. There were reportedly several hundred expanded graft clones from which alpha-beta T cells came about two months after transplant. TCRbeta diversity was high at day 60 in some patients (a result of surviving recipient T cells and thymic progenitors).

Germline loops: CDR1 MNHEY, CDR2 SVGAGI. The length of the CDR3 is 14 residues. V lost 0 bases and J 4 bases, leaving 9 bases between the germline ends. Preparing the TCRbeta library involved the use of unique molecular identifiers. TCRdb re-analysed the PCR reads in MiXCR, keeping a single row per CDR3 protein. The sample has some 120,000 distinct CDR3 sequences, around a tenth seen once. This TCR was sampled from a girl less than two years old who had a stem cell transplant for combined immunodeficiency, so the T cells may come from the graft donor. The chain uses TRBV6-5 and TRBJ2-5, with D hard to call. The source was PBMCs, mostly from graft donor cells, collected 180 days after TCRalphabeta/CD19-depleted stem cell transplant. The CDR3 sequence: CASSYSLSRETQYF. As DNA, the CDR3 is TGTGCCAGCAGTTACTCGCTATCCCGAGAGACCCAGTACTTC.